These 27 T cell receptor beta chains share one sample of origin, sequenced in a study of T cells in Graves' hyperthyroidism and ophthalmopathy. RNA transcripts served as the template for amplifying TCR beta CDR3 regions. The HTBI set primed first-round TCR CDR3 RT-PCR. One entry per CDR3 protein, called by TCRdb with MiXCR from the multiplex PCR reads. The repertoire holds roughly 500,000 distinct CDR3 sequences, about 14% seen once, with more than 5% in the top ten. The sequenced material came from blood. The receptors here all came from a woman aged 25 to 39 with Graves' hyperthyroidism that later progressed to Graves' ophthalmopathy.

This clonotype was seen at least ten times. The V gene is TRBV7-9, the J gene TRBJ2-2, with no clear D. In germline, CDR1 is SEHNR, CDR2 FQNEAQ (reference sequence). Trimming took off 1 base at V and 3 bases at J, with 9 bases between the two ends. This CDR3 spans 15 amino acids. The CDR3 nucleotides read TGTGCCAGCAGCTTAGAGTACGTAGACACCGGGGAGCTGTTTTTT. This translates into CASSLEYVDTGELFF.

This clonotype was seen a handful of times. A much larger clone sits a single nucleotide away, making a read error possible. This rearrangement joins TRBV6-1 to TRBJ1-3, with no clear D. Deletions cut 6 bases from V and 0 bases from J, with 6 bases between. This CDR3 region has 13 residues. Germline CDR1 and CDR2: MNHNS and SASEGT. The CDR3 region has the DNA TGTGCCAGCAGCAGGACCTCTGGAAACACCATATATTTT. The encoded protein is CASSRTSGNTIYF.

This clonotype was seen a handful of times. The gene calls are TRBV20-1 and TRBJ2-1; possible D gene TRBD2, 6 bases. Trimming cost V 2 bases and J 7 bases, with 12 bases left between them. CDR1 and CDR2 (germline): DFQATT, SNEGSKA (reference sequence). CDR3 length: 13 amino acids. This CDR3 is CSARSGALNEQFF. The DNA of the CDR3 is TGCAGTGCTAGATCGGGAGCTTTAAATGAGCAGTTCTTC.

The J gene is TRBJ2-7, the V gene TRBV7-2; possibly TRBD1 for D (5 bases). CDR3 size: 14 residues. V was clipped by 6 bases and J by 6 bases, with 18 bases between them. Per germline, CDR1 SGHTA and CDR2 FQGNSA. The CDR3 is CASSPRAPPLEQYF. CDR3 coding DNA: TGTGCCAGCAGTCCCAGGGCCCCACCTCTCGAGCAGTACTTC.

This clonotype has more than one count but fewer than ten. V gene TRBV3-1 combines with J gene TRBJ1-1, with D maybe TRBD1 (5 bases). Germline V gene sequence: CDR1 LGHDT, CDR2 YNNKEL (reference sequence). The CDR3 has 16 residues. V was trimmed by 0 bases and J by 10 bases, leaving 21 bases between them. In DNA form, the CDR3 reads TGTGCCAGCAGCCAAGATAGTAGGGGCCCCGGTAGGGTAGCTTTCTTT. This encodes CASSQDSRGPGRVAFF.

This clonotype showed up many times. The CDR3 nucleotides read TGCAGTGCTAGAGATCGGCCGAGCAGTGGAGATACGCAGTATTTT. Protein product: CSARDRPSSGDTQYF. V usage is TRBV20-1 and J usage is TRBJ2-3, with D unresolved. V lost 0 bases and J lost 5, with 15 bases in between. The CDR3 has 15 residues. Germline CDR1 DFQATT, CDR2 SNEGSKA (reference sequence).

This clonotype came up many times. This chain uses TRBV12-3 or TRBV12-4 with TRBJ2-2, with 9 positions matching TRBD2. V gave up 6 bases and J gave up 3 bases; unmatched junction bases: 5. The CDR3 is 15 amino acids. The CDR3 DNA reads as TGTGCCAGCAGCCCGACTAGCGGATACACCGGGGAGCTGTTTTTT. Encoded protein: CASSPTSGYTGELFF.

There are a few counts of this clonotype. A much more abundant neighbour one base away suggests this may be a read error. The chain couples TRBV27 to TRBJ2-6, with TRBD1 matching over 8 bases. The germline V gene encodes CDR1 MNHEY and CDR2 SMNVEV (reference sequence). This CDR3 contains 19 residues. This CDR3 is CASSSTGGRSRSGANVQTF. DNA for the CDR3: TGTGCCAGCAGTTCAACAGGGGGTCGGAGTCGGTCTGGGGCCAACGTCCAGACTTTC.

This clonotype occurred many times. V is TRBV19 and J is TRBJ1-2; no reliable D call. Germline V gene sequence: CDR1 LNHDA, CDR2 SQIVND (reference sequence). Trimming shortened V by 8 bases and J by 7 bases, and 17 bases separated the two germline ends. CDR3 length equals 13 residues. Here the CDR3 reads CASLERTGFGYTF. The CDR3 region has the DNA TGTGCCAGTCTCGAGCGGACGGGATTTGGCTACACCTTC. Based on the CDR3 plus reference TRBV19 and TRBJ1-2, the full variable domain is DGGITQSPKYLFRKEGQNVTLSCEQNLNHDAMYWYRQDPGQGLRLIYYSQIVNDFQKGDIAEGYSVSREKKESFPLTVTSAQKNPTAFYLCASLERTGFGYTFGSGTRLTVV.

There are many counts of this clonotype. The chain combines TRBV12-3 or TRBV12-4 with TRBJ1-3; no firm D call. V was shortened by 5 bases and J by 7 bases, with 15 bases between the two germline ends. CDR3 length: 14 residues. DNA of the CDR3: TGTGCCAGCAGTCCATTGGGGAAAGGGAACACCATATATTTT. Residues: CASSPLGKGNTIYF.

This clonotype was seen more than once but under ten times. The chain uses TRBV6-1 and TRBJ2-7; no firm D call. The CDR3 runs 15 residues. Per germline, CDR1 MNHNS and CDR2 SASEGT. V dropped 1 base and J dropped 0 bases, with 10 bases sitting between them. The CDR3 loop reads CASSEGGKLSYEQYF. The CDR3, as DNA: TGTGCCAGCAGTGAAGGGGGTAAACTCTCCTACGAGCAGTACTTC.

This clonotype was seen a few times. This chain joins TRBV4-1 and TRBJ2-7; perhaps TRBD2 as D (7 bases). V shed 4 bases and J shed 6 bases, with 13 bases lying between them. Germline assignment: CDR1 MGHRA and CDR2 YSYEKL. This CDR3 region has 13 residues. The CDR3 sequence: CASSRQGRGEQYF. The CDR3, as DNA: TGCGCCAGCAGCCGGCAGGGGAGGGGCGAGCAGTACTTC.

The V call is TRBV7-9, the J call TRBJ2-7; D is ambiguous. CDR1 is SEHNR and CDR2 is FQNEAQ in the germline V gene (reference sequence). V was trimmed by 4 bases and J by 0 bases, leaving 13 bases between them. The CDR3 sequence is 15 residues long. CDR3 amino acids: CASSSRTENSYEQYF. The CDR3 DNA is TGTGCCAGCAGCTCCAGGACCGAGAACTCCTACGAGCAGTACTTC. Complete variable domain (other parts from reference TRBV7-9 and TRBJ2-7): DTGVSQNPRHKITKRGQNVTFRCDPISEHNRLYWYRQTLGQGPEFLTYFQNEAQLEKSRLLSDRFSAERPKGSFSTLEIQRTEQGDSAMYLCASSSRTENSYEQYFGPGTRLTVT.

The chain links TRBV30 to TRBJ1-1; D perhaps matches TRBD1 (5 bases). V lost 1 base and J lost 6, with 12 bases in between. Germline V gives CDR1 GTSNPN, CDR2 SVGIG (reference sequence). CDR3 length: 13 amino acids. Here the CDR3 reads CAWSEGVSAEAFF. Here the CDR3 DNA reads TGTGCCTGGAGTGAAGGGGTCTCGGCTGAAGCTTTCTTT. Full variable domain (missing parts from reference TRBV30 and TRBJ1-1): SQTIHQWPATLVQPVGSPLSLECTVEGTSNPNLYWYRQAAGRGLQLLFYSVGIGQISSEVPQNLSASRPQDRQFILSSKKLLLSDSGFYLCAWSEGVSAEAFFGQGTRLTVV.

The V and J genes are TRBV28 and TRBJ1-5; D gene unclear. Trimming removed 7 bases at V and 1 base at J, with 11 bases between. CDR1 is MDHEN and CDR2 is SYDVKM in the germline V gene. The length of the CDR3 is 14 residues. CDR3 nucleotides: TGTGCCAGCAAAAAGGTCTGGAGCAATCAGCCCCAGCATTTT. Encoded protein: CASKKVWSNQPQHF.

This clonotype occurred many times. The genes are TRBV6-1 and TRBJ2-5; 10 nucleotides align to TRBD1. The CDR3 is 16 residues long. Germline V gene sequence: CDR1 MNHNS, CDR2 SASEGT. The ends lost 6 bases at V and 4 bases at J; junction bases unmatched: 11. The CDR3 DNA reads as TGTGCCAGCAGCGAATTGGGGACAGGGGAGACAGAGACCCAGTACTTC. Translation gives CASSELGTGETETQYF.

This clonotype appeared many times. This chain links TRBV5-8 with TRBJ1-1; D not certain. The CDR3 covers 12 residues. V lost 4 bases and J lost 8, with 12 bases in between. The germline V gene has CDR1 SGHTS and CDR2 YDEGEE. CDR3 amino acids: CASSVPGKEAFF. The DNA for the CDR3 is TGTGCCAGCAGCGTCCCCGGGAAAGAAGCTTTCTTT.

In this sample, this clonotype turned up many times. The chain is built from TRBV7-2 and TRBJ2-1, with 12 bases fitting TRBD2. CDR3 length: 19 amino acids. CDR1 SGHTA and CDR2 FQGNSA come from the germline V gene. V shed 5 bases, J shed 0 bases, and the junction held 11 bases outside the gene matches. CDR3 amino acids: CASSLVGTSGPSSYNEQFF. The CDR3 DNA follows: TGTGCCAGCAGCCTGGTGGGGACTAGCGGGCCGAGCTCCTACAATGAGCAGTTCTTC. The whole variable domain, remainder taken from reference TRBV7-2 and TRBJ2-1, is GAGVSQSPSNKVTEKGKDVELRCDPISGHTALYWYRQSLGQGLEFLIYFQGNSAPDKSGLPSDRFSAERTGGSVSTLTIQRTQQEDSAVYLCASSLVGTSGPSSYNEQFFGPGTRLTVL.

Many counts were recorded for this clonotype. The CDR3 region has the DNA TGCAGTGCTAGACAAGTAGGGGGTGTAGGGGAGCAGTACTTC. It specifies CSARQVGGVGEQYF. This chain connects TRBV20-1 to TRBJ2-7, with D tentatively TRBD1 (6 bases). Germline V CDR1 and CDR2: DFQATT, SNEGSKA (reference sequence). V lost 2 bases and J lost 7, with 18 bases in between. CDR3 size: 14 residues.

This clonotype showed up just a few times. The rearrangement links TRBV4-3 to TRBJ1-1; D unclear. This CDR3 spans 18 amino acids. In germline, CDR1 is LGHNA, CDR2 YSLEER. With 1 base removed from V and 1 base from J, the gap between germline ends came to 19 bases. The CDR3 region is CASSQGPPQTAKNTEAFF. The CDR3, as DNA: TGCGCCAGCAGCCAAGGCCCGCCCCAGACGGCTAAGAACACTGAAGCTTTCTTT.

V and J are TRBV4-1 and TRBJ1-1; D ambiguous. This CDR3 contains 13 residues. Germline assignment: CDR1 MGHRA and CDR2 YSYEKL. V lost 6 bases and J 2 bases, leaving 10 bases between the germline ends. In DNA form, the CDR3 reads TGCGCCAGCAGGGAGTACAGCAACACTGAAGCTTTCTTT. As protein: CASREYSNTEAFF.

The rearrangement links TRBV5-1 to TRBJ2-2; D call uncertain. CDR1 is SGHRS, CDR2 YFSETQ, per germline. V was shortened by 1 base and J by 4 bases, with 20 bases between the two germline ends. The CDR3 spans 18 residues. CDR3 in amino acids: CASSLRVGYGAPTGELFF. DNA for the CDR3: TGCGCCAGCAGCTTGCGAGTGGGGTATGGAGCGCCCACCGGGGAGCTGTTTTTT. Supplemented by reference TRBV5-1 and TRBJ2-2, the full variable domain reads KAGVTQTPRYLIKTRGQQVTLSCSPISGHRSVSWYQQTPGQGLQFLFEYFSETQRNKGNFPGRFSGRQFSNSRSEMNVSTLELGDSALYLCASSLRVGYGAPTGELFFGEGSRLTVL.

This clonotype was seen repeatedly, ten times or more. The chain's CDR3 is CASSLYLGTNSPLHF. The CDR3 coding sequence is TGTGCCAGCAGTTTGTATTTGGGGACCAATTCACCCCTCCACTTT. The chain combines TRBV28 with TRBJ1-6; D is possibly TRBD1 (5 bases). The CDR3 has 15 amino acids. V lost 3 bases to trimming and J lost 7 bases, with 13 bases between them. Germline V gene lookup returns CDR1 MDHEN and CDR2 SYDVKM.

In this sample, this clonotype turned up many times. The V and J genes are TRBV28 and TRBJ1-4; D is perhaps TRBD1 (5 bases). Per the germline V gene, CDR1 is MDHEN and CDR2 is SYDVKM. The CDR3 is 14 residues long. V was cut by 8 bases and J by 3 bases, with 13 bases left in between. CDR3 region: CASRPGGANEKLFF. CDR3 nucleotides: TGTGCCAGCCGCCCCGGGGGGGCTAATGAAAAACTGTTTTTT.

There are many counts of this clonotype. The chain's CDR3 is CAISEFPTDRDTGELFF. In DNA form, the CDR3 reads TGTGCCATCAGTGAGTTTCCAACGGACAGGGACACCGGGGAGCTGTTTTTT. The rearrangement joins TRBV10-3 to TRBJ2-2; 8 bases align to TRBD1. CDR3 size: 17 residues. The ends lost 1 base at V and 3 bases at J; junction bases unmatched: 7. Germline CDR1 and CDR2: ENHRY and SYGVKD.

CDR3 residues: CASSNSGGLTYEQYF. The CDR3 DNA is TGTGCCAGCAGCAACAGCGGAGGCCTGACCTACGAGCAGTACTTC. The rearrangement uses TRBV7-9 and TRBJ2-7; perhaps TRBD2 as D (5 bases). V was trimmed by 5 bases and J by 2 bases, leaving 16 bases between them. The CDR3 consists of 15 residues. Germline CDR1 SEHNR, CDR2 FQNEAQ (reference sequence). Drawing the rest from reference TRBV7-9 and TRBJ2-7, the complete variable domain is DTGVSQNPRHKITKRGQNVTFRCDPISEHNRLYWYRQTLGQGPEFLTYFQNEAQLEKSRLLSDRFSAERPKGSFSTLEIQRTEQGDSAMYLCASSNSGGLTYEQYFGPGTRLTVT.

This clonotype was counted at least ten times. The V call is TRBV4-2, the J call TRBJ2-2, with a possible D match to TRBD2 (5 bases). This CDR3 contains 15 residues. Germline values: CDR1 LGHNA, CDR2 YNFKEQ. Trimming removed 0 bases at V and 7 bases at J, with 12 bases between. CDR3 in DNA: TGTGCCAGCAGCCAAGATAGGCTAGCCCGCGGGGAGCTGTTTTTT. Encoded protein: CASSQDRLARGELFF.